Presented here are 5 T cell receptor beta chains from one specimen sequenced in a study of T cell repertoires in cytomegalovirus infection. TCRdb reprocessed the reads with MiXCR, giving one entry per CDR3 protein. The table includes 380,000 or so distinct CDR3 sequences, just under 35% detected once. Their recognized antigens are unknown. The sample in question was cultured PBMCs, obtained from culture after CMV antigen stimulation. Receptors originate from a human donor in good health (CMV status not recorded). Some clones in this sample may be carry-over from other donors' samples.

The rearrangement uses TRBV10-3 and TRBJ1-2; D unresolved. The CDR3 spans 16 residues. The V gene lost 0 bases and the J gene lost 0 bases, with 11 bases spanning the gap. Germline V CDR1 and CDR2: ENHRY, SYGVKD. CDR3 nucleotide sequence: TGTGCCATCAGTGAGTCGTACCAGCAAACTAACTATGGCTACACCTTC. This codes for CAISESYQQTNYGYTF.

The chain joins TRBV7-3 to TRBJ2-1; 9 positions match TRBD2. This CDR3 contains 16 residues. CDR1 SGHTA and CDR2 FQGTGA come from the germline V gene. V gave up 2 bases and J gave up 10 bases; unmatched junction bases: 12. The CDR3 region is CASSLGGGGLALEQFF. CDR3 nucleotides: TGTGCCAGCAGCTTAGGGGGCGGGGGACTAGCTTTAGAGCAGTTCTTC.

This clonotype was observed a few times. The V call is TRBV15, the J call TRBJ2-5; the D is unclear. This CDR3 comprises 13 residues. V was clipped by 6 bases and J by 0 bases, with 8 bases between them. Per the germline V gene, CDR1 is LNHNV and CDR2 is YYDKDF (reference sequence). The CDR3 DNA follows: TGTGCCACCAGGGCGTCAGACCAAGAGACCCAGTACTTC. Translated: CATRASDQETQYF.

This rearrangement joins TRBV6-5 to TRBJ2-4; no clear D. The ends were cut back, 5 bases at V and 1 base at J, with 9 bases in the middle. The length of the CDR3 is 14 residues. Germline V lookup: CDR1 MNHEY, CDR2 SVGAGI. CDR3 loop: CASSRNGAKNIQYF. CDR3 bases: TGTGCCAGCAGTCGGAACGGGGCCAAAAACATTCAGTACTTC.

The chain links TRBV12-3 or TRBV12-4 to TRBJ1-1, with a weak D call TRBD1 (6 bases). V dropped 3 bases and J dropped 4 bases, with 12 bases sitting between them. The CDR3 sequence is 14 residues long. CDR3 protein: CASSLGGAVTEAFF. The CDR3 bases are TGTGCCAGCAGTTTGGGGGGCGCGGTCACTGAAGCTTTCTTT.